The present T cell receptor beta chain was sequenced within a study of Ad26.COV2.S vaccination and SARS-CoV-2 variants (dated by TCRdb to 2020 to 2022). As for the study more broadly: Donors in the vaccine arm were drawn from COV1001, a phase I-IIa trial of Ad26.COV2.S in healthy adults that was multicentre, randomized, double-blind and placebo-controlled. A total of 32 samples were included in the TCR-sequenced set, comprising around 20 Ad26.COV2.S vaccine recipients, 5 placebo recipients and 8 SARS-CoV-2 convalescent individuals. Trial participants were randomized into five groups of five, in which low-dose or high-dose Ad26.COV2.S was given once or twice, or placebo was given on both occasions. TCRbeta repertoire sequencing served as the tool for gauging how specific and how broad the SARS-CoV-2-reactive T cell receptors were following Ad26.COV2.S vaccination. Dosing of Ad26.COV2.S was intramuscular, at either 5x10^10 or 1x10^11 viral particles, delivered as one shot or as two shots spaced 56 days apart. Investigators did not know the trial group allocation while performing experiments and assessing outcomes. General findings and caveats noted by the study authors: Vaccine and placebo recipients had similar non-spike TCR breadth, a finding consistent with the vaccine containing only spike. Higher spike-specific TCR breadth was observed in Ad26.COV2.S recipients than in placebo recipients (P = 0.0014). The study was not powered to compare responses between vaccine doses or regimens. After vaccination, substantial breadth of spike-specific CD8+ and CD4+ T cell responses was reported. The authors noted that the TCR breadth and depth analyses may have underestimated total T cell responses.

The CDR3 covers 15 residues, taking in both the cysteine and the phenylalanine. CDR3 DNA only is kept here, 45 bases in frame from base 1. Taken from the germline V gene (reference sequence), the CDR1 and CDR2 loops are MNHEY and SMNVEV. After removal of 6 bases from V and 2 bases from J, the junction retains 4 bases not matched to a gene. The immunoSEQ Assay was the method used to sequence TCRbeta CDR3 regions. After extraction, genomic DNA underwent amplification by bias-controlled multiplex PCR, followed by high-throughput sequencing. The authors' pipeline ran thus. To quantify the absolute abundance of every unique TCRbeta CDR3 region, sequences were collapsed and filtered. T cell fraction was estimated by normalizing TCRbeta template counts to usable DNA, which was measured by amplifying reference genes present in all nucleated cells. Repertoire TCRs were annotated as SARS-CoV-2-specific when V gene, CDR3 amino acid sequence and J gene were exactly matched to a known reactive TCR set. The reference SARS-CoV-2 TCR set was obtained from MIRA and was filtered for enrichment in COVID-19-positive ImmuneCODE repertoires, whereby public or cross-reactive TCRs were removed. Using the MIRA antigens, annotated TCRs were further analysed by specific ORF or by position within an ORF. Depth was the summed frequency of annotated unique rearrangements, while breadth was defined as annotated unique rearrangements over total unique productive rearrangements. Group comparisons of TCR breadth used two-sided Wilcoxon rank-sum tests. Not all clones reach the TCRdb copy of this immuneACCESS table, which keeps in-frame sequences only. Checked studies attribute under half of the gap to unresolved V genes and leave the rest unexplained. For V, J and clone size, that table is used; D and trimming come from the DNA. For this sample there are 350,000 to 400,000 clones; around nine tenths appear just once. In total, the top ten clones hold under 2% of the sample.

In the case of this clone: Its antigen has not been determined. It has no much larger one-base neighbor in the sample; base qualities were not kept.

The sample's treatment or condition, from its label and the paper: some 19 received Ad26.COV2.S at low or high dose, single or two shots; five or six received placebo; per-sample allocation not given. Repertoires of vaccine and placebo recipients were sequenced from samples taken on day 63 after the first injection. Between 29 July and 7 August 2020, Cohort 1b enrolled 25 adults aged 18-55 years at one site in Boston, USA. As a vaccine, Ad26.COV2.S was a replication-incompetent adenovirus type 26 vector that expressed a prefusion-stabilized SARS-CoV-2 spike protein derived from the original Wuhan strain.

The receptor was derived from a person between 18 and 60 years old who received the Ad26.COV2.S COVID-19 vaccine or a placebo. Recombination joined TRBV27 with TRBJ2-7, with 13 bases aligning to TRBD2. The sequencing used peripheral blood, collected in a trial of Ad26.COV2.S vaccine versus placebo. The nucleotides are TGTGCCAGCAGGCAAGGACTAGCGGGAGCCTACGAGCAGTACTTC. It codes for CASRQGLAGAYEQYF.